The 21 T cell receptor beta chains in this list originate from one sample, sequenced in a study of T cells in Graves' hyperthyroidism and ophthalmopathy. Amplified TCR beta CDR3 regions derived from RNA transcripts. TCR CDR3 regions were first amplified by RT-PCR with HTBI primers. Via MiXCR, TCRdb re-called the multiplex PCR reads, giving one row per CDR3 protein. The sample carries over 500,000 distinct CDR3 sequences, 15% to 20% recorded once. Input material: blood. The receptors come from a young woman with Graves' ophthalmopathy.

This clonotype was observed many times. The chain carries TRBV7-9 and TRBJ2-1; D unresolved. The V gene's germline CDR1 is SEHNR and CDR2 FQNEAQ (reference sequence). The CDR3 contains 13 residues. The ends were cut back, 2 bases at V and 9 bases at J, with 11 bases in the middle. Here the CDR3 reads CASSLNLDLEQFF. In DNA, the CDR3 is TGTGCCAGCAGCTTAAATTTGGATCTTGAGCAGTTCTTC.

This clonotype was seen a handful of times. This chain uses TRBV9 with TRBJ2-7, with 7 positions matching TRBD2. CDR1 is SGDLS and CDR2 is YYNGEE in the germline V gene. With V trimmed by 0 bases and J by 6 bases, 6 bases remained unmatched. This CDR3 spans 14 amino acids. The CDR3 DNA sequence: TGTGCCAGCAGCGTAGGAGGGACTACCTCCGAGCAGTACTTC. It codes for CASSVGGTTSEQYF. Based on the CDR3 plus reference TRBV9 and TRBJ2-7, the full variable domain is DSGVTQTPKHLITATGQRVTLRCSPRSGDLSVYWYQQSLDQGLQFLIQYYNGEERAKGNILERFSAQQFPDLHSELNLSSLELGDSALYFCASSVGGTTSEQYFGPGTRLTVT.

This clonotype was seen more than once but under ten times. At one of its ends the junction is not consistent with the germline gene, which may arise from a read error. The chain uses TRBV20-1 and TRBJ2-1; perhaps TRBD1 as D (5 bases). The CDR3 has 12 residues. Germline-derived CDR1 and CDR2 are DFQATT and SNEGSKA (reference sequence). CDR3 bases: TGCAGTGCTAGTCAGGGTGACAATGAGCGGTTCTTC. This codes for CSASQGDNERFF.

V is TRBV18 and J is TRBJ2-5; 14 nucleotides align to TRBD2. The germline gives CDR1 KGHSH, CDR2 LQKENI. The CDR3 runs to 16 residues. The trim removed 1 base at V and 5 bases at J, leaving 3 bases unmatched. CDR3 amino acids: CASSPRLAGGEETQYF. CDR3 DNA sequence: TGTGCCAGCTCACCACGACTAGCGGGAGGGGAGGAGACCCAGTACTTC. Variable domain in full (rest from reference TRBV18 and TRBJ2-5): NAGVMQNPRHLVRRRGQEARLRCSPMKGHSHVYWYRQLPEEGLKFMVYLQKENIIDESGMPKERFSAEFPKEGPSILRIQQVVRGDSAAYFCASSPRLAGGEETQYFGPGTRLLVL.

The CDR3, as DNA: TGTGCCACCAGCAGAGAGTTAGAGACCCAGTACTTC. It encodes CATSRELETQYF. V and J are TRBV15 and TRBJ2-5; D is ambiguous. Germline V gene sequence: CDR1 LNHNV, CDR2 YYDKDF (reference sequence). Trimming cost V 0 bases and J 4 bases, with 3 bases left between them. The CDR3 length is 12 residues.

The sample holds many counts of this clonotype. This chain connects TRBV2 to TRBJ1-1; D perhaps matches TRBD1 (6 bases). V lost 2 bases and J lost 2, with 15 bases in between. Germline lookup yields CDR1 SNHLY and CDR2 FYNNEI. The CDR3 totals 16 residues. The CDR3 DNA reads TGTGCCAGCAGTGAAAGGGGGGGAATGTTTAACACTGAAGCTTTCTTT. Its translation: CASSERGGMFNTEAFF.

This clonotype came up many times. V and J are TRBV11-2 and TRBJ2-1; D is ambiguous. Trimming shortened V by 5 bases and J by 0 bases, and 14 bases separated the two germline ends. Germline lookup yields CDR1 SGHAT and CDR2 FQNNGV. This CDR3 region has 16 residues. CDR3 sequence (DNA): TGTGCCAGCAGCGTCATGGCGGTCAACTCCTACAATGAGCAGTTCTTC. This gives the protein CASSVMAVNSYNEQFF. The full variable domain, completed using reference TRBV11-2 and TRBJ2-1, is EAGVAQSPRYKIIEKRQSVAFWCNPISGHATLYWYQQILGQGPKLLIQFQNNGVVDDSQLPKDRFSAERLKGVDSTLKIQPAKLEDSAVYLCASSVMAVNSYNEQFFGPGTRLTVL.

This chain joins TRBV24-1 and TRBJ2-2; 7 bases match TRBD2. V lost 9 bases and J lost 7; bases outside the gene matches: 16. The CDR3 is 16 amino acids. Per the germline V gene, CDR1 is KGHDR and CDR2 is SFDVKD. The CDR3 region has the DNA TGTGCCACCCGGAGTGCGGGGGAGAGGTTTGGCGGGGAGCTGTTTTTT. As protein: CATRSAGERFGGELFF.

The chain recombines TRBV27 with TRBJ2-5; 10 nucleotides agree with TRBD2. Germline values: CDR1 MNHEY, CDR2 SMNVEV (reference sequence). This CDR3 region has 14 residues. Trimming took 4 bases from V and 4 from J; bases not matched to a gene: 3. CDR3 in DNA: TGTGCCAGCAGTTCTCGGACTAGCGGAGAGACCCAGTACTTC. As protein: CASSSRTSGETQYF.

The J gene is TRBJ2-7, the V gene TRBV6-1, with D possibly matching TRBD1 (6 bases). Trimming stripped 6 bases from V and 2 bases from J, with 11 bases between. The CDR3 totals 13 residues. CDR1 MNHNS and CDR2 SASEGT come from the germline V gene. This CDR3 is CASRGRGAYEQYF. The CDR3 DNA reads as TGTGCCAGCAGAGGCAGGGGCGCCTACGAGCAGTACTTC.

The rearrangement links TRBV7-3 to TRBJ2-2; 8 positions agree with TRBD1. V was pared by 4 bases and J by 2 bases, with 9 bases of the junction left unmatched. The CDR3 extends over 17 amino acids. Germline V gene data show CDR1 as SGHTA and CDR2 as FQGTGA. The CDR3 sequence: CASSSTGGRGNTGELFF. The CDR3 DNA sequence: TGTGCCAGCAGCTCCACAGGGGGACGGGGTAACACCGGGGAGCTGTTTTTT.

This clonotype was seen ten or more times. V is TRBV7-3 and J is TRBJ1-2; maybe TRBD1 (5 bases). CDR3 length equals 13 residues. Trimming took 4 bases from V and 7 from J, leaving 13 bases between them. Per the germline V gene, CDR1 is SGHTA and CDR2 is FQGTGA. CDR3 region: CASSSTAMGGYTF. CDR3 nucleotides: TGTGCCAGCAGCTCGACAGCGATGGGTGGCTACACCTTC.

The chain joins TRBV12-3 or TRBV12-4 to TRBJ2-1; D unresolved. With 2 bases removed from V and 7 bases from J, the gap between germline ends came to 6 bases. The CDR3 spans 12 residues. The CDR3 bases are TGTGCCAGCAGTTTAATGAGGAATGAGCAGTTCTTC. Translation gives CASSLMRNEQFF.

This clonotype was counted at least ten times. The gene calls are TRBV11-2 and TRBJ1-1, with TRBD1 identical over 11 bases. Germline CDR1 reads SGHAT; CDR2 reads FQNNGV. The CDR3 sequence is 17 residues long. Trimming cost V 1 base and J 6 bases; bases outside gene matches: 10. In DNA, the CDR3 is TGTGCCAGCAGCTTAGGGTGGACAGGGGGCGAGTCGGCTGAAGCTTTCTTT. It encodes CASSLGWTGGESAEAFF.

This clonotype was seen more than once but under ten times. The rearrangement joins TRBV2 to TRBJ2-2; 11 positions agree with TRBD2. The germline gives CDR1 SNHLY, CDR2 FYNNEI. After removal of 4 bases from V and 0 bases from J, the junction contained 7 bases not matched to a gene. This CDR3 comprises 18 residues. Here the CDR3 DNA reads TGTGCCAGCAGTGGGGCTAGCGGGAGGCCTTCGAACACCGGGGAGCTGTTTTTT. Its translation: CASSGASGRPSNTGELFF.

This clonotype was observed a few times. The rearrangement uses TRBV29-1 and TRBJ1-5, with TRBD1 identical over 9 bases. The V segment lost 5 bases and the J segment 6 bases; nucleotides outside the gene matches: 5. Looked up from germline, CDR1 is SQVTM and CDR2 is ANQGSEA. CDR3 length equals 13 residues. The CDR3, as DNA: TGCAGCGTTCGGACAGGGGTAGGTCAGCCCCAGCATTTT. Translated, it gives CSVRTGVGQPQHF.

This clonotype was detected many times. The CDR3 loop is CSALDRGQYQPQHF. Written as DNA, the CDR3 is TGCAGTGCTCTCGACAGGGGGCAATATCAGCCCCAGCATTTT. V gene TRBV20-1 combines with J gene TRBJ1-5; TRBD1 matches 10 bases. Germline-derived CDR1 and CDR2 are DFQATT and SNEGSKA (reference sequence). The V segment lost 5 bases and the J segment 5 bases; nucleotides outside the gene matches: 6. This CDR3 spans 14 amino acids.

This clonotype was picked up a small number of times. The chain carries TRBV6-1 and TRBJ1-2; 10 bases fit TRBD1. The CDR3 sequence is 13 residues long. The J segment lost 13 bases and the V segment lost 6 bases, leaving 11 bases of the junction unmatched. Germline lookup yields CDR1 MNHNS and CDR2 SASEGT. CDR3 sequence (DNA): TGTGCCAGCAGAGCCGGGACAGGGGACATCGGCACCTTC. Protein product: CASRAGTGDIGTF.

Details on this clonotype: A much larger clone lies a single base off, so this may be a read error. The chain recombines TRBV7-2 with TRBJ2-1; 12 bases fit TRBD2. The length of the CDR3 is 18 residues. Germline CDR1 and CDR2: SGHTA and FQGNSA. V lost 4 bases to trimming and J lost 4 bases; unmatched junction nucleotides: 11. CDR3 sequence: CASSSSGTSGRSYNEQFF. CDR3 nucleotide sequence: TGTGCCAGCAGCTCCTCTGGAACTAGCGGGAGGTCTTACAATGAGCAGTTCTTC.

V gene TRBV28 combines with J gene TRBJ1-2, with D perhaps matching TRBD1 (6 bases). The CDR3 contains 12 residues. V dropped 6 bases and J dropped 7 bases, with 12 bases sitting between them. Germline CDR1 is MDHEN and CDR2 is SYDVKM. In DNA, the CDR3 is TGTGCCAGCAGCAGGGGTGGAAGTGGCTACACCTTC. It yields the protein CASSRGGSGYTF.

This chain links TRBV28 with TRBJ2-7; the match to TRBD1 covers 10 bases. V shed 8 bases, J shed 6 bases, and the junction held 13 bases outside the gene matches. The germline CDR1 and CDR2 sequences are MDHEN and SYDVKM. The CDR3 contains 15 residues. The CDR3, as DNA: TGTGCCAGCGCCCGGACAGGGGGGTTGCAGGTCGAGCAGTACTTC. It yields the protein CASARTGGLQVEQYF.